This T cell receptor (beta chain) appears in the sequencing data of a study of blood T cell repertoires in COVID-19. Study context: Sites across the United States, Italy and Spain contributed samples from acute and convalescent COVID-19. Nucleic acid was either cDNA or gDNA, and it came from T cells, B-cell-depleted T cells, or PBMCs.

How the authors handled the data: The assay estimated nucleated cells by amplifying reference gene primers. Data came from immunoSEQ multiplex PCR; TCRdb stores just in-frame clones and leaves some out. Clone size and the V and J calls come from that table; the DNA yielded D and trimming. The sample comprises 55,000 to 70,000 clones, about nine tenths of which are singletons, and approximately 5% rests with the top ten. CDR3 length: 22 residues. Per the germline V gene, CDR1 is LGHNA and CDR2 is YNFKEQ. The V gene end was trimmed by 4 bases and the J gene end by 4 bases; junction bases not matched to a gene: 24.

The sample comprised peripheral blood. The chain carries TRBV4-2 and TRBJ2-3; 12 bases map to TRBD2. The sequence derives from a human donor in a cohort sampled during active COVID-19. CDR3 loop: CASSRSLRASGRATQGADTQYF. CDR3 DNA sequence: TGTGCCAGCAGCCGATCTCTTCGCGCTAGCGGGAGGGCCACCCAGGGCGCAGATACGCAGTATTTT.